The rows below give T cell receptor beta chains drawn from one sample of a study of immune cell composition in non-small cell lung cancer. This table comes from immunoSEQ multiplex PCR, and its TCRdb copy is limited to in-frame clones, with some not included. The data show under 9,000 clones, around 75% seen once. Sequencing input: lung tumor tissue. The origin of the receptors is a human donor with non-small cell lung cancer. Each CDR3 is given with its conserved first and last residue. Fields, in order: V gene, J gene, D gene, clone size, CDR3 protein, CDR3 DNA. A D gene is named only where the DNA matches it firmly. Where a row states a size, it is once, few, many or the class of an expanded clone; other rows omit it.

v_call: TRBV29-1; j_call: TRBJ1-5; d_call: NA; clone_size: NA; cdr3_aa: CSAHRVGNQPQHF; cdr3_nt: TGCAGCGCCCACAGGGTAGGCAATCAGCCCCAGCATTTT
v_call: TRBV7-9; j_call: TRBJ2-5; d_call: NA; clone_size: NA; cdr3_aa: CASSLELTVTPLPQYF; cdr3_nt: TGTGCCAGCAGCTTAGAATTAACAGTTACCCCCCTCCCCCAGTACTTC
v_call: TRBV18; j_call: TRBJ1-5; d_call: NA; clone_size: few; cdr3_aa: CASSPTGDNQPQHF; cdr3_nt: TGTGCCAGCTCACCGACAGGTGACAATCAGCCCCAGCATTTT
v_call: TRBV9; j_call: TRBJ1-3; d_call: TRBD1; clone_size: few; cdr3_aa: CASSAGLETGGIYF; cdr3_nt: TGTGCCAGCAGCGCCGGGCTGGAGACAGGGGGCATATATTTT
v_call: TRBV5-1; j_call: TRBJ2-7; d_call: TRBD2; clone_size: NA; cdr3_aa: CASSPSGAGGAYEQYF; cdr3_nt: TGCGCCAGCAGCCCTTCGGGGGCGGGAGGGGCCTACGAGCAGTACTTC
v_call: TRBV19; j_call: TRBJ1-1; d_call: NA; clone_size: few; cdr3_aa: CASWRREGKAFF; cdr3_nt: TGTGCCAGTTGGAGGCGAGAAGGGAAAGCTTTCTTT
v_call: TRBV7-9; j_call: TRBJ2-7; d_call: NA; clone_size: NA; cdr3_aa: CASSPGGQVNYEQYF; cdr3_nt: TGTGCCAGCAGCCCGGGGGGACAGGTAAACTACGAGCAGTACTTC
v_call: TRBV9; j_call: TRBJ2-1; d_call: NA; clone_size: NA; cdr3_aa: CASSVGLGHEQFF; cdr3_nt: TGTGCCAGCAGCGTAGGCCTGGGCCATGAGCAGTTCTTC
v_call: TRBV7-2; j_call: TRBJ1-3; d_call: TRBD1; clone_size: NA; cdr3_aa: CASSPGQGGSGNTIYF; cdr3_nt: TGTGCCAGCAGCCCCGGACAGGGAGGCTCTGGAAACACCATATATTTT
v_call: TRBV19; j_call: TRBJ1-5; d_call: NA; clone_size: NA; cdr3_aa: CASSKRDGVSQHF; cdr3_nt: TGTGCCAGTAGTAAACGCGACGGAGTGTCCCAGCATTTT
v_call: TRBV19; j_call: TRBJ2-7; d_call: TRBD1; clone_size: NA; cdr3_aa: CASSRLGQRDEQYF; cdr3_nt: TGTGCCAGTAGCCGGTTGGGACAGCGCGACGAGCAGTACTTC
v_call: TRBV5-1; j_call: TRBJ2-5; d_call: NA; clone_size: NA; cdr3_aa: CASSGWGPGETQYF; cdr3_nt: TGCGCCAGCTCCGGGTGGGGGCCCGGGGAGACCCAGTACTTC